This paragraph reports one T cell receptor beta chain. The antigen is undetermined. This sample is part of a study of shared clonotypes between healthy human individuals. The CDR3 sequence is 16 residues long. J was trimmed by 7 bases and V by 0 bases; bases with no gene match: 5. Germline assignment: CDR1 SGHRS and CDR2 YFSETQ. The protocol was immunoSEQ multiplex PCR, while the TCRdb copy is restricted to in-frame clones and leaves out a portion. The sample lists over a million clones, about 80% occurring once. Whole-study results and caveats: About 5% was the fraction of naive CD4 clonotypes found shared across several donors. Collection of samples was limited to blood; tissue repertoires likely differ. Few donors restricted represented genetic and exposure-history diversity. Compared with memory subsets, naive subsets generally had larger estimated richness.

The clonotype originates from a man between 18 and 29 years old in good health. Some clones in this sample may be carry-over from other donors' samples. The genes are TRBV5-1 and TRBJ2-1; 12 bases are shared with TRBD2. Input material: memory CD4+ T cells from PBMCs. Subset of the sample: CD45RA-negative fraction. In DNA, the CDR3 is TGCGCCAGCAGCTTGGGACTAGCGGGAGACGGAAATGAGCAGTTCTTC. Translated, it gives CASSLGLAGDGNEQFF. The entire variable domain, with the rest obtained from reference TRBV5-1 and TRBJ2-1, is as follows: KAGVTQTPRYLIKTRGQQVTLSCSPISGHRSVSWYQQTPGQGLQFLFEYFSETQRNKGNFPGRFSGRQFSNSRSEMNVSTLELGDSALYLCASSLGLAGDGNEQFFGPGTRLTVL.